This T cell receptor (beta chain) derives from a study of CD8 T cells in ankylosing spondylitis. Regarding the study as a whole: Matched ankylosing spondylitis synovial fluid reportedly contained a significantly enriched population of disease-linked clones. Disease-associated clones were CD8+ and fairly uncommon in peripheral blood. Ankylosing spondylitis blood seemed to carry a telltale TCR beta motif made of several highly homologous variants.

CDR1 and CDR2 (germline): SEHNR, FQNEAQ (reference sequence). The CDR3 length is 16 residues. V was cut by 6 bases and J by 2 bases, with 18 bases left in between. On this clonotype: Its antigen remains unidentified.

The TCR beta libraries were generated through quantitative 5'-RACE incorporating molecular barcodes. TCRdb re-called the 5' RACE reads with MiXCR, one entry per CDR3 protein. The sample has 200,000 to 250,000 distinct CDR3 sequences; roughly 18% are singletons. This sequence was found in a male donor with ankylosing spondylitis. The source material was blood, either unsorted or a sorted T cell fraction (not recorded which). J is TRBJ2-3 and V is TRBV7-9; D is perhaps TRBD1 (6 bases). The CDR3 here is CASRDRGRTVTDTQYF. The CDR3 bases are TGTGCCAGCAGGGACCGAGGCCGGACAGTCACAGATACGCAGTATTTT.